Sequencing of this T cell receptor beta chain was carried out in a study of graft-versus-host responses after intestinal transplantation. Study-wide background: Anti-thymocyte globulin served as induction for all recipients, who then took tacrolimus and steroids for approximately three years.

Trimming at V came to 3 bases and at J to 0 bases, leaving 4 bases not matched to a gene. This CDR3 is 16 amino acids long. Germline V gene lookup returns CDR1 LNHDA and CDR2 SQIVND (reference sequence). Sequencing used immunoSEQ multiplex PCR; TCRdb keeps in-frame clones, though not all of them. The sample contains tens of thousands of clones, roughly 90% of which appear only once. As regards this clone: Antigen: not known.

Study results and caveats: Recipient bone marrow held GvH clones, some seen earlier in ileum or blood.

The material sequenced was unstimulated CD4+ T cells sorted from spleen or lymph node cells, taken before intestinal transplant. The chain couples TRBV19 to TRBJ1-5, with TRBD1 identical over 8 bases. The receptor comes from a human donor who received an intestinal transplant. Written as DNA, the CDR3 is TGTGCCAGTAGTATTTTGACAGGGGATAGCAATCAGCCCCAGCATTTT. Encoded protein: CASSILTGDSNQPQHF. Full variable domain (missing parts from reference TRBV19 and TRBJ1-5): DGGITQSPKYLFRKEGQNVTLSCEQNLNHDAMYWYRQDPGQGLRLIYYSQIVNDFQKGDIAEGYSVSREKKESFPLTVTSAQKNPTAFYLCASSILTGDSNQPQHFGDGTRLSIL.